This TCR beta chain was recovered during a study of cytomegalovirus exposure and HLA in healthy donors. At the level of the study: Early on, a data release was issued that held about 85 million unique TCRs from HLA-typed donors. Study-wide points: Versus the roughly 670-donor mean, an Asian-associated ancestry cluster reportedly showed fewer N-insertions in a later analysis. Earlier findings revealed that most TCR beta V segments proved productive either about 87% or about 30% of the time. A later analysis, which compared TCR beta chains of equal frequency, found the HLA-associated ones more clonally expanded.

CDR3 size: 14 residues. Germline lookup yields CDR1 SGHTA and CDR2 FQGNSA. The J segment lost 4 bases and the V segment lost 3 bases, leaving 5 bases of the junction unmatched. Comments on this clone: No antigen is known for it.

PCR primers comprised 60 Vbeta and 13 Jbeta primers. Sequenced by immunoSEQ multiplex PCR; TCRdb stores in-frame clones only, minus some. This sample yields some 210,000 clones, of which over 75% are seen a single time; 10% belongs to the top ten. Sequencing was carried out using PBMCs. This receptor was identified in a woman aged 50 to 60 in good health and CMV-seropositive. This chain connects TRBV7-2 to TRBJ1-2; TRBD1 agrees at 7 bases. This CDR3 is CASSFPGQLYGYTF. The DNA for the CDR3 is TGTGCCAGCAGCTTCCCGGGACAGCTCTATGGCTACACCTTC.